This TCR beta chain derives from a study of cytomegalovirus exposure and HLA in healthy donors (dated by TCRdb to about 2017). In terms of the full investigation: According to an earlier analysis of 450 to 650 of the donors, roughly 180 million T cells yielded over 90 million unique TCR beta sequences and 276 Gb of sequence data. About 280 gigabases of sequencing data and around 88 million unique TCR sequences made up an early release that covered about 640 HLA-typed donors. Of the 350 to 450 genotyped donors, 65% to 90% fell in the genetic ancestry cluster associated with self-reported Caucasian donors. The study aimed to test whether signatures of past pathogen exposure could be identified by cataloging public T cell receptors. The study used immunosequencing to profile the T cell repertoires of approximately 640 subjects and linked those repertoires to cytomegalovirus serostatus. Along with the approximately 650-subject first cohort, a separate validation cohort of some 130 different subjects was used. To predict cytomegalovirus infection status, the study combined high-throughput TCR immunosequencing, statistical association of individual TCRs with disease status, and machine learning. In a later analysis, previously published TCR beta repertoires from 666 donors were re-analyzed and high-resolution HLA genotyping was added so that TCR occurrence patterns could be studied. Rather than using new phenotypic data, the later analysis identified candidate immune exposures from TCR beta sequences and from how often those sequences occurred across donors. In an earlier analysis of 587 of the donors, high-throughput TCR beta sequencing was used to judge whether each TCR beta V gene segment behaved as functional or pseudogenic. Alongside the repertoire data, information on donor age, sex, ethnicity and CMV serostatus was compiled. Genome-wide SNP genotypes for about 65% of the 666 donors were used in a later genetic analysis, which treated that subset as a discovery cohort. All discovery cohort repertoires had been generated using a single sequencing platform. Class I and class II HLA loci were covered by the typing at four-digit resolution. The number of donors typed differed by locus, with about 629-640 for A, B, C, DRB1 and DQB1, about 500 for DQA1, about 610 for DPA1, and some 440 for DPB1. About 5 DR-DQ haplotypes were handled as single units for association and clustering, since linkage in the cohort was strong. On average, 235,054 unique TCR beta nucleotide sequences were sequenced per donor among a few hundred genotyped donors of the cohort, with 15% to 20% of those sequences being non-productive.

The germline V gene gives CDR1 as SGDLS and CDR2 as YYNGEE. The CDR3 holds 15 amino acids from the cysteine to the phenylalanine. The read is trimmed to its CDR3 DNA, 45 bases read in frame from base 1. Trimming accounts for 3 bases at V and 5 bases at J, while the number of junction bases matched to no gene is 6. The library came from the immunoSEQ multiplex PCR assay. For the multiplex PCR, a mixture combining 60 forward primers for TCR Vbeta segments and 13 reverse primers for TCR Jbeta segments was used. The CDR3 region of rearranged TCR beta genes was amplified from genomic DNA by a multiplex PCR assay. The Illumina HiSeq System was used to sequence the amplified TCR beta libraries as 87-base-pair reads. The authors processed their data as follows. A later analysis counted tens of millions of unique TCR beta chains across the 666 repertoires, and some 11 million of these chains were shared by at least two donors. To remove PCR and sequencing errors, raw reads were error-corrected and collapsed into unique sequences using a nearest-neighbor algorithm that merged closely related sequences. CDR3 sequences were aligned to IMGT reference sequences to assign V, D and J gene segments. For a sequence to be retained, a match of at least six nucleotides to both a V gene segment and a J gene segment was required. Rearrangements were called productive when the CDR3 lacked stop codons and stayed in frame with V and J; all others were non-productive. CDR3 was defined according to IMGT convention as the region running from the second conserved V-encoded cysteine to the conserved J-encoded phenylalanine. Sequences without an unambiguous match to a single V gene segment were excluded from the earlier analysis of over 500 of the donors. In an earlier analysis of 587 of the donors, V segments were called functional above 56.7% productive rearrangements and were called segregating when the between-donor standard deviation exceeded 5%. A statistical classification framework was built to diagnose cytomegalovirus status from the catalog of TCR beta chain sequences. V and J gene assignment, in a later analysis, came from comparing TCR nucleotide sequences with IMGT/GENE-DB human TR gene sequences. In a later analysis, CDR3 sequences and most-parsimonious VDJ recombination scenarios were assigned using the TCRdist pipeline. In a later analysis, each TCR beta chain was defined by its CDR3 amino acid sequence together with its V-gene family, and reads lacking a unique V-gene family were excluded. A later analysis removed 600 or so highly shared, low-generation-probability nucleotide sequences to deal with suspected cross-contamination and a sequencing artifact. For each public chain, a later analysis derived a clonal expansion index from normalized ranks of inferred template counts within each repertoire. In a later analysis, generation probabilities were computed using a VDJ recombination model fitted to out-of-frame rearrangements, and the results were checked against IGoR. Hypergeometric tests were used in a later analysis to score TCR-TCR, TCR-HLA and TCR-CMV co-occurrence, with a repertoire-size bias correction applied to the TCR pairs. A later analysis estimated false discovery rates by permuting HLA or CMV assignments 20 times. In a later analysis, co-occurring TCRs were grouped with DBSCAN, and TCRdist sequence similarity was added when clustering was performed within HLA-allele-positive subsets. Co-occurrence clustering excluded repertoires with fewer than 30,000 or more than 120,000 public chains, plus five with anomalous nucleotide sharing. Held by TCRdb, this immuneACCESS table contains in-frame sequences only and omits some clones. Under half of the omission traces to an unresolved V gene where checked; the cause of the rest is unknown. For V, J and clone size, that table is used; D and trimming come from the DNA. In all, the sample holds 30,000 to 50,000 clones, and about 70% of those were seen once. The ten most abundant clones make up around 3.9% of the sample.

Remarks on this clone: Its specific antigen is unknown. No per-base quality is available; no much larger clone lies one base away.

In total, over 600 healthy bone marrow donors made up the cohort. At the time of sampling, all cohort members were nominally healthy, though unrecorded immune exposures were likely present. The donor tested CMV seronegative and was one of the 352 seronegative cohort members. Each donor provided a peripheral blood sample, and peripheral blood mononuclear cells were used for TCR beta sequencing. The Qiagen DNeasy Blood Extraction Kit was used to extract genomic DNA from the blood cell samples. Here is what the overall study found, with its caveats: In a later analysis, HLA-associated TCR beta chains were found to be more clonally expanded and to have lower generation probabilities than equally common non-associated chains. Presence/absence analyses assumed roughly uniform sequencing depth across donors, an assumption that may not hold. For the cohort, immune exposure information was limited to CMV serostatus. In a later analysis, more than 15,000 TCR beta sequences were associated with specific HLA alleles at a false discovery rate of 0.05. A few of the identified cytomegalovirus-associated TCR beta chains were confirmed in vitro to be specific for cytomegalovirus antigens. The authors suggested that the approach could potentially be generalized to other disease states and immunological phenotypes. In a later analysis, several top co-occurrence clusters were reported to appear linked to parvovirus B19, influenza, CMV and Epstein-Barr virus. Linkage disequilibrium might explain the correlated functional status among segregating V segments, but an unknown experimental factor could not be excluded. In a later genetic analysis, a missense DCLRE1C variant was associated with V-gene and J-gene trimming of TCR beta chains, and the association was replicated in an independent cohort. A group of highly shared sequence variants was considered likely to be a technical artifact of the sequencing pipeline. Only TCR beta chains were sequenced in this cohort, and the absence of alpha or paired-chain data limited detectable features. A total of roughly 160 TCR beta chains were listed by the study as associated with cytomegalovirus. In a later analysis, most CMV-associated TCR beta chains were found to appear HLA-restricted, with HLA associations seemingly driven largely by CMV exposure. Compared with the roughly 720-donor mean, donors in an Asian-associated ancestry cluster had fewer N-insertions in productive TCRs, according to a later genetic analysis. Most TCR sequences were observed very rarely across donors, whereas some public TCRs were present in many individuals. A further reported finding was that TCR beta sequences accurately predicted the HLA-A and HLA-B alleles for most subjects in the first cohort. Some 16 rarely observed V segments, including chromosome 9 orphons, were excluded from the earlier analysis of 550 to 700 of the donors because counts were too low. HLA typing was unavailable for some donors at each locus, so association tests used only the typed subset. The 87-base-pair reads could not distinguish some IMGT-functional V segments, including TRBV6-2 and TRBV6-3, so those segments were excluded. In a later analysis, the rate of TCR association differed among HLA loci, with DRB1 alleles having the most associated TCRs and HLA-C alleles having the fewest. Assigning TCR associations to individual alleles was difficult when HLA alleles, especially DR and DQ, strongly co-occurred. Cytomegalovirus status was reported to be diagnosed by the classifier with high specificity and sensitivity in both the original and validation cohorts. In an earlier analysis of more than 500 of the donors, most TCR beta V segments appeared in productive rearrangements about 90% or about 30% of the time, broadly matching IMGT annotations.

The chain uses TRBV9 and TRBJ2-3, with 10 central nucleotides matching TRBD2. Input material: PBMCs. This TCR was sampled from a man in his forties in good health and CMV-seronegative. The nucleotide sequence reads as follows: TGTGCCAGCAGCGGCAGCGGGGGGGTGCGAGATACGCAGTATTTT. Translated, it reads CASSGSGGVRDTQYF.